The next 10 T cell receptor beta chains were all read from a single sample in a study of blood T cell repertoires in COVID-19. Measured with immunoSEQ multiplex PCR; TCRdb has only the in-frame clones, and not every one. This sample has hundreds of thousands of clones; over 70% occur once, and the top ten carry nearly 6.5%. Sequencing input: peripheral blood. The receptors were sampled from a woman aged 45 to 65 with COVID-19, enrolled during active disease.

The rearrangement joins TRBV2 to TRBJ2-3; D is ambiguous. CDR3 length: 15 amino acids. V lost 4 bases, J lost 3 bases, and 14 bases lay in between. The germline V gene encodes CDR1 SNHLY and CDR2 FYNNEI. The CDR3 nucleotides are TGTGCCAGCAGTGGAGCGCCAATAGTAACAGATACGCAGTATTTT. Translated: CASSGAPIVTDTQYF.

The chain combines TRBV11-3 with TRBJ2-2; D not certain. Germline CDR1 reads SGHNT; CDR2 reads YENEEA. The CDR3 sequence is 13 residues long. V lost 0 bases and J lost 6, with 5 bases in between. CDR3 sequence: CASSLDRAGELFF. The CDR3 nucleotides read TGTGCCAGCAGCTTAGATCGAGCCGGGGAGCTGTTTTTT.

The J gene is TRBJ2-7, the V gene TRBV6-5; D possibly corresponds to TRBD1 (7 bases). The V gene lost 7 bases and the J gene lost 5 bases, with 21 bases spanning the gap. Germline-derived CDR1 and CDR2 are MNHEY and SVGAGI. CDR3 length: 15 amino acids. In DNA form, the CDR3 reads TGTGCCAGCACCAGGGGGGCCAGCCGGGGGCACGAGCAGTACTTC. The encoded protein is CASTRGASRGHEQYF.

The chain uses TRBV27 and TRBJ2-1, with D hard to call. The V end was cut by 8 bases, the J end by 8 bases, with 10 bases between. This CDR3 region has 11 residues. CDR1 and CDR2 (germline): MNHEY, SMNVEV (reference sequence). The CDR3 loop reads CASRALYEQFF. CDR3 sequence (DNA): TGTGCCAGCCGCGCACTGTATGAGCAGTTCTTC.

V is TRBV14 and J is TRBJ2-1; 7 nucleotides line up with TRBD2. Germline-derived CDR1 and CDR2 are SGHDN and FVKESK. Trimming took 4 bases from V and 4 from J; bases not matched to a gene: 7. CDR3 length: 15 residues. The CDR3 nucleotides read TGTGCCAGCAGCCGCTCTAGCGGTGTTTACAATGAGCAGTTCTTC. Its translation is CASSRSSGVYNEQFF.

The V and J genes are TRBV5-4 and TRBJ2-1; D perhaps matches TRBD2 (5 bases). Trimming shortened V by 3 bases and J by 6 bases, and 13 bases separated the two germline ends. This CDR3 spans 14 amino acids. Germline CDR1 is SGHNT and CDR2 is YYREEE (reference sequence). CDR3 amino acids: CASSSIGSFNEQFF. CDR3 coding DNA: TGTGCCAGCAGCTCGATAGGGAGTTTCAATGAGCAGTTCTTC.

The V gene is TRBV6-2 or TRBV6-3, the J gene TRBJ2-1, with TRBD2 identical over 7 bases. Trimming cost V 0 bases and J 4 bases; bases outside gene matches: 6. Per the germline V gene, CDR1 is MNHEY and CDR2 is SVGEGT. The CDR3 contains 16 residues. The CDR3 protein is CASSYSMSGGYNEQFF. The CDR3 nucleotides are TGTGCCAGCAGTTACTCGATGTCGGGAGGTTACAATGAGCAGTTCTTC.

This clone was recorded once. CDR3 in DNA: TGTGCCAGCAGCCCACCGCAGAGCACAGATACGCAGTATTTT. It specifies CASSPPQSTDTQYF. This chain joins TRBV11-3 and TRBJ2-3, with no clear D. Between the trimmed V and J ends, which lost 5 bases and 0 bases, there was a span of 9 bases. The CDR3 contains 14 residues. Germline assignment: CDR1 SGHNT and CDR2 YENEEA. Full variable domain (remainder filled in from reference TRBV11-3 and TRBJ2-3): EAGVVQSPRYKIIEKKQPVAFWCNPISGHNTLYWYLQNLGQGPELLIRYENEEAVDDSQLPKDRFSAERLKGVDSTLKIQPAELGDSAVYLCASSPPQSTDTQYFGPGTRLTVL.

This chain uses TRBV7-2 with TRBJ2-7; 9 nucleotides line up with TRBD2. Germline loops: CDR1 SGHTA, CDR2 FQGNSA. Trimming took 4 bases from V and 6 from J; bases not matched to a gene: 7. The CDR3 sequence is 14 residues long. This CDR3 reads CASSYSGRGSEQYF. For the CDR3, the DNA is TGTGCCAGCAGCTATAGCGGGAGAGGGAGCGAGCAGTACTTC. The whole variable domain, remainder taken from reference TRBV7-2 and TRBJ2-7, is GAGVSQSPSNKVTEKGKDVELRCDPISGHTALYWYRQSLGQGLEFLIYFQGNSAPDKSGLPSDRFSAERTGGSVSTLTIQRTQQEDSAVYLCASSYSGRGSEQYFGPGTRLTVT.

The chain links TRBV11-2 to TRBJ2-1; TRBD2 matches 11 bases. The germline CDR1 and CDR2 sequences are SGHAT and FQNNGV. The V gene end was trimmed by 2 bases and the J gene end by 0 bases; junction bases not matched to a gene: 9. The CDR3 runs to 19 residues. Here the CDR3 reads CASSLSGTSGPSSYNEQFF. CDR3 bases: TGTGCCAGCAGCTTATCCGGGACTAGCGGCCCCAGCTCCTACAATGAGCAGTTCTTC.